This note documents a single T cell receptor (beta chain) sequence. This sample stems from a study of blood T cell repertoires in COVID-19. For the study at large: The origin of the acute and convalescent COVID-19 samples was the United States, Italy and Spain. PBMCs, B-cell-depleted T cells, or T cells were the source of the cDNA or gDNA that made up the material.

Data came from immunoSEQ multiplex PCR; TCRdb stores just in-frame clones and leaves some out. The sample includes about 170,000 clones, approximately 85% of them seen just once. The CDR3 runs to 19 residues. The TCR comes from a man aged 55 to 70 who had recovered from COVID-19. The sequenced sample consisted of peripheral blood. The chain couples TRBV21-1 to TRBJ2-7; the D call TRBD1 from the table was never checked on the DNA. TRBV21-1 is designated a pseudogene. The CDR3 spells CASSRPRGSRDRISYEQYF. The CDR3 nucleotides read TGTGCCAGCAGTCGACCCAGGGGTTCCCGGGACAGGATCTCCTACGAGCAGTACTTC.